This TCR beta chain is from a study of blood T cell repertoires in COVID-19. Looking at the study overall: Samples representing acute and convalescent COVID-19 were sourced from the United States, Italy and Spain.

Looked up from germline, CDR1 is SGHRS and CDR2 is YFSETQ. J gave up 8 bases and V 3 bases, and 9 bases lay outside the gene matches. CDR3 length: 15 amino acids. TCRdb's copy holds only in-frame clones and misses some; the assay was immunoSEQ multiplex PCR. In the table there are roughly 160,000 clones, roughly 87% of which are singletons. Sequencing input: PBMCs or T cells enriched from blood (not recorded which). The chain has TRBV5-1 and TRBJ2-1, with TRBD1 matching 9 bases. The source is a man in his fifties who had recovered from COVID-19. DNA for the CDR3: TGCGCCAGCAGCTCCCAGGGACAGGGAGGGGATGAGCAGTTCTTC. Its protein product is CASSSQGQGGDEQFF.